These 12 T cell receptor beta chains were sequenced from one sample in a study of blood T cell repertoires in COVID-19. Data came from immunoSEQ multiplex PCR; TCRdb stores just in-frame clones and leaves some out. This sample has 200,000 to 250,000 clones; 90% to 95% occur once, and the top ten carry approximately 1.2%. Sequencing was carried out using peripheral blood. Every receptor here comes from a young man with acute or convalescent COVID-19.

V usage is TRBV28 and J usage is TRBJ2-7; a weak D match, TRBD1 (5 bases). The germline V gene has CDR1 MDHEN and CDR2 SYDVKM. There are 16 residues in the CDR3. V lost 3 bases to trimming and J lost 0 bases, with 15 bases between them. The CDR3 is CASSFSLRVNSYEQYF. CDR3 sequence (DNA): TGTGCCAGCAGTTTCTCCCTCAGGGTGAACTCCTACGAGCAGTACTTC.

The chain employs TRBV19 and TRBJ2-5; TRBD2 aligns across 8 bases. From germline, CDR1 is LNHDA and CDR2 SQIVND (reference sequence). J gave up 4 bases and V 2 bases, and 3 bases lay outside the gene matches. CDR3 length equals 14 residues. The CDR3 sequence is CASSITGGPETQYF. In nucleotides, the CDR3 is TGTGCCAGTAGTATAACGGGAGGGCCAGAGACCCAGTACTTC.

V and J are TRBV6-5 and TRBJ2-5, with 7 bases fitting TRBD2. The V segment lost 2 bases and the J segment 4 bases; nucleotides outside the gene matches: 7. The CDR3 runs 15 residues. Germline V gene sequence: CDR1 MNHEY, CDR2 SVGAGI. The CDR3 DNA reads as TGTGCCAGCAGTTACCGGACTAGGAGGGGAGAGACCCAGTACTTC. Translated, it gives CASSYRTRRGETQYF.

The gene calls are TRBV4-1 and TRBJ1-1; 8 bases line up with TRBD1. The CDR3 is 16 residues long. The ends lost 0 bases at V and 4 bases at J; junction bases unmatched: 7. From germline, CDR1 is MGHRA and CDR2 YSYEKL. The CDR3 spells CASSQDPNRGATEAFF. CDR3 bases: TGCGCCAGCAGCCAAGACCCGAACAGGGGGGCCACTGAAGCTTTCTTT.

V and J are TRBV5-5 and TRBJ2-7; possible D gene TRBD1, 5 bases. The V and J ends lost 0 bases and 1 base respectively, with 11 bases between them. Germline-derived CDR1 and CDR2 are SGHKS and YYEKEE (reference sequence). CDR3 length equals 15 residues. CDR3 coding DNA: TGTGCCAGCAGCTTGGCTCCGGACATATCCTACGAGCAGTACTTC. It is translated as CASSLAPDISYEQYF.

This chain links TRBV13 with TRBJ1-6, with TRBD1 matching 9 bases. With 4 bases clipped from V and 8 bases from J, the junction kept 3 bases outside the gene matches. Germline CDR1 reads PRHDT; CDR2 reads FYEKMQ (reference sequence). This CDR3 is 14 amino acids long. CDR3 sequence: CASSSRDRDSPLHF. DNA for the CDR3: TGTGCCAGCAGCTCCCGGGACAGGGATTCACCCCTCCACTTT.

This clone showed up just once. The chain employs TRBV28 and TRBJ2-7, with D perhaps matching TRBD1 (6 bases). V lost 7 bases and J 0 bases, leaving 16 bases between the germline ends. The CDR3 is made up of 15 amino acids. Germline V CDR1 and CDR2: MDHEN, SYDVKM. The DNA for the CDR3 is TGTGCCAGCATGAGATGGGACACGCCCTCCTACGAGCAGTACTTC. This translates into CASMRWDTPSYEQYF.

The chain couples TRBV7-9 to TRBJ2-7; 9 bases map to TRBD1. The CDR3 extends over 14 amino acids. V dropped 4 bases and J dropped 3; count of bases not matched to a gene: 4. Germline loops: CDR1 SEHNR, CDR2 FQNEAQ (reference sequence). The CDR3 DNA follows: TGTGCCAGCAGCTCGGGGACAGGGAGCTACGAGCAGTACTTC. Protein: CASSSGTGSYEQYF.

The chain is built from TRBV18 and TRBJ2-7; 10 nucleotides match TRBD1. The ends lost 2 bases at V and 3 bases at J; junction bases unmatched: 4. Germline-derived CDR1 and CDR2 are KGHSH and LQKENI. The CDR3 length is 15 residues. This chain's CDR3 is CASSPGTGADYEQYF. In DNA, the CDR3 is TGTGCCAGCTCACCAGGGACAGGGGCGGACTACGAGCAGTACTTC.

This rearrangement joins TRBV7-5 to TRBJ2-2; TRBD2 is the table's D call, not checked against the DNA. TRBV7-5 is recorded as a pseudogene. This CDR3 comprises 17 residues. DNA of the CDR3: TGTGCCAGAAGCTTAGGGTCGGCGGGAGCGAACACCGGGGAGCTGTTTTTT. Translation: CARSLGSAGANTGELFF.

This clone has a single count. This chain joins TRBV2 and TRBJ2-5, with D possibly being TRBD1 (5 bases). The V end was cut by 4 bases, the J end by 4 bases, with 13 bases between. Germline V gives CDR1 SNHLY, CDR2 FYNNEI. This CDR3 comprises 14 residues. The CDR3 region is CASSVDTVVETQYF. The CDR3 DNA reads TGTGCCAGCAGTGTGGACACCGTCGTAGAGACCCAGTACTTC.

The chain links TRBV28 to TRBJ2-7; no clear D gene. The CDR3 has 17 amino acids. Germline V lookup: CDR1 MDHEN, CDR2 SYDVKM. V lost 3 bases, J lost 0 bases, and 18 bases lay in between. In DNA, the CDR3 is TGTGCCAGCAGTTTCCACCTTTCCAGGCTAAGCTCCTACGAGCAGTACTTC. Amino acids: CASSFHLSRLSSYEQYF.